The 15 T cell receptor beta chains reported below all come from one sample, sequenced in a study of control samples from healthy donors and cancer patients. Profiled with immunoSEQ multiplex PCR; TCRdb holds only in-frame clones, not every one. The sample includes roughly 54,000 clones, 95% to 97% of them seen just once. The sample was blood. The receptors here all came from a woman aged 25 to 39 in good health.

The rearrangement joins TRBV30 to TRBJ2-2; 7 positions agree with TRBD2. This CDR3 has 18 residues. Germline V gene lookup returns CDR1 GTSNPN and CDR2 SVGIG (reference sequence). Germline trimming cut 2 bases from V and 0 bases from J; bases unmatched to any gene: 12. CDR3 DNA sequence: TGTGCCTGGAGTCAAGCGGGACGAGCCCGACCGAACACCGGGGAGCTGTTTTTT. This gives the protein CAWSQAGRARPNTGELFF.

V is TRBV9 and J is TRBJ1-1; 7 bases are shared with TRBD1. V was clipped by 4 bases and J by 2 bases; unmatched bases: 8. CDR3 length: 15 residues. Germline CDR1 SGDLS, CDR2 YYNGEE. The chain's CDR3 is CASSPRDSLNTEAFF. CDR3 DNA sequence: TGTGCCAGCAGCCCCCGGGACAGCCTTAACACTGAAGCTTTCTTT.

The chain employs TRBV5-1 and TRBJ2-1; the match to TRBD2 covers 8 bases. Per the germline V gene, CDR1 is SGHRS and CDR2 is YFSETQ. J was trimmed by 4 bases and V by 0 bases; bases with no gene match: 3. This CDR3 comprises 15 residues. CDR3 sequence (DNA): TGCGCCAGCAGCTTGGAGGGCGGGAGGTACAATGAGCAGTTCTTC. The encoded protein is CASSLEGGRYNEQFF.

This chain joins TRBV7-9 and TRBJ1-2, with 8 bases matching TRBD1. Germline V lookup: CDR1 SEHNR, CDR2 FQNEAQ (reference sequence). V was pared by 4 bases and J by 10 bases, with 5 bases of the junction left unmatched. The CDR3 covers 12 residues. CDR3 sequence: CASSSDRDHYTF. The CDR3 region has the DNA TGTGCCAGCAGCTCGGACAGGGATCACTACACCTTC.

The CDR3, as DNA: TGTGCCAGTGGCTATGGCATACAAGCCAGCACAGATACGCAGTATTTT. Translation gives CASGYGIQASTDTQYF. The V gene is TRBV19, the J gene TRBJ2-3; D is undetermined. The ends were cut back, 8 bases at V and 0 bases at J, with 18 bases in the middle. From germline, CDR1 is LNHDA and CDR2 SQIVND (reference sequence). CDR3 length: 16 residues.

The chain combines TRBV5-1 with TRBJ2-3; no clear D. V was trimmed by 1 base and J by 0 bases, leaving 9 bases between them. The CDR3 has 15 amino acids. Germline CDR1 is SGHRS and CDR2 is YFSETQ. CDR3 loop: CASSLRDASTDTQYF. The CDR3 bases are TGCGCCAGCAGCTTGAGGGATGCTAGCACAGATACGCAGTATTTT.

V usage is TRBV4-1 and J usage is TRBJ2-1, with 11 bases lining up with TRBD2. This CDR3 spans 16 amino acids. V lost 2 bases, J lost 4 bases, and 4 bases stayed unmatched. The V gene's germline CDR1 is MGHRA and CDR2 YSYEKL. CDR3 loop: CASSQPGTSGYNEQFF. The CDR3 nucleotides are TGCGCCAGCAGCCAACCCGGGACTAGCGGATACAATGAGCAGTTCTTC.

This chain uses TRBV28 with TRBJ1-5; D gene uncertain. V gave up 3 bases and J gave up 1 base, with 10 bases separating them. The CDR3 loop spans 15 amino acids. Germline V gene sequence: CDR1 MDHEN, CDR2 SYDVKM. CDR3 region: CASSLMAGSNQPQHF. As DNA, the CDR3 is TGTGCCAGCAGTTTGATGGCAGGAAGCAATCAGCCCCAGCATTTT.

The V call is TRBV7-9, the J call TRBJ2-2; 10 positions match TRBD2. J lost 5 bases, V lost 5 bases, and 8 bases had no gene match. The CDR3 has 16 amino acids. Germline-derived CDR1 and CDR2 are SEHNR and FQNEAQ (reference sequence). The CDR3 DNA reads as TGTGCCAGCAGCCCGACTAGCGGGTATCAGACCGGGGAGCTGTTTTTT. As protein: CASSPTSGYQTGELFF.

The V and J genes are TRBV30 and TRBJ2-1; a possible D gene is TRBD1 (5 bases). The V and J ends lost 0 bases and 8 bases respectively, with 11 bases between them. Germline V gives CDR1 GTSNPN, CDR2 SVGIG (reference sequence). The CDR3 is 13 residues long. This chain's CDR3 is CAWSVTQGYEQFF. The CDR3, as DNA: TGTGCCTGGAGTGTAACCCAGGGTTATGAGCAGTTCTTC. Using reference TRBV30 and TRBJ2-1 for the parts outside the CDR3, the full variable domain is SQTIHQWPATLVQPVGSPLSLECTVEGTSNPNLYWYRQAAGRGLQLLFYSVGIGQISSEVPQNLSASRPQDRQFILSSKKLLLSDSGFYLCAWSVTQGYEQFFGPGTRLTVL.

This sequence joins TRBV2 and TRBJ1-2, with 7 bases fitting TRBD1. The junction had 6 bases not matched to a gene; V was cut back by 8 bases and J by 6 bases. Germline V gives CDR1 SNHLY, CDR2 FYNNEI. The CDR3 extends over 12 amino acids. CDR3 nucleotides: TGTGCCAGCCAGACAGGGATGGATGGCTACACCTTC. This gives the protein CASQTGMDGYTF. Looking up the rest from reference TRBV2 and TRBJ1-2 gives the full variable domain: EPEVTQTPSHQVTQMGQEVILRCVPISNHLYFYWYRQILGQKVEFLVSFYNNEISEKSEIFDDQFSVERPDGSNFTLKIRSTKLEDSAMYFCASQTGMDGYTFGSGTRLTVV.

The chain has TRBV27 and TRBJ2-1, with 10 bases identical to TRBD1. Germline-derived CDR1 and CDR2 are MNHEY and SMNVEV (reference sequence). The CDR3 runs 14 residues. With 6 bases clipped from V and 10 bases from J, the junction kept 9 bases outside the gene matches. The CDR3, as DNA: TGTGCCAGCAGCGACAGGGGGCATGCTAGGGAGCAGTTCTTC. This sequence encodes CASSDRGHAREQFF.

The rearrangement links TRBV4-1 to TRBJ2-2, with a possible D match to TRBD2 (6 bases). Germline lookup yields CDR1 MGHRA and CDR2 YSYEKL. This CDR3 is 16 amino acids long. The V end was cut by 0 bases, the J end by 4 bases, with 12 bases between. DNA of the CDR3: TGCGCCAGCAGCCAAGATACGGGGGTAGCCACCGGGGAGCTGTTTTTT. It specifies CASSQDTGVATGELFF.

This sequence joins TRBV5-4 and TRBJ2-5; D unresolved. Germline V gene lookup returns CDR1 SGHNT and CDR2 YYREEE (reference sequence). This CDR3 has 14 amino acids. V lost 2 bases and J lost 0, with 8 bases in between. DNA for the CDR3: TGTGCCAGCAGCTTTGTCACGGACCAAGAGACCCAGTACTTC. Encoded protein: CASSFVTDQETQYF.

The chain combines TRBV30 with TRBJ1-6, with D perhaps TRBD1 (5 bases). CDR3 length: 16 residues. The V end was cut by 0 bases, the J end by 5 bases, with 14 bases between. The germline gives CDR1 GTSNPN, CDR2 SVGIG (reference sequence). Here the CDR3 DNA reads TGTGCCTGGAGTGTACCCCGACAGAGCCATAATTCACCCCTCCACTTT. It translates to CAWSVPRQSHNSPLHF.